This entry is about one T cell receptor (beta chain). Its antigen is not known. Per the germline V gene, CDR1 is SNHLY and CDR2 is FYNNEI. The CDR3 loop spans 15 amino acids. V shed 6 bases, J shed 7 bases, and the junction held 10 bases outside the gene matches. This sample is drawn from a study of radiotherapy plus CTLA-4 blockade in lung cancer. Findings and caveats of the study: Following radiotherapy plus ipilimumab, tumor-derived TCR clones expanded in the blood.

The method was immunoSEQ multiplex PCR; TCRdb's version includes in-frame clones alone and lacks a portion of them. Here the sample spans over 60,000 clones, over 75% being singletons. Source: peripheral blood, taken from a patient treated with radiotherapy plus ipilimumab. The genes are TRBV2 and TRBJ2-1, with TRBD2 matching 9 bases. This TCR derives from a human donor with non-small cell lung cancer that progressed on radiotherapy plus ipilimumab. The CDR3 loop is CASRKTSGGRNEQFF. The CDR3 nucleotides read TGTGCCAGCAGGAAGACTAGCGGAGGCCGGAATGAGCAGTTCTTC.